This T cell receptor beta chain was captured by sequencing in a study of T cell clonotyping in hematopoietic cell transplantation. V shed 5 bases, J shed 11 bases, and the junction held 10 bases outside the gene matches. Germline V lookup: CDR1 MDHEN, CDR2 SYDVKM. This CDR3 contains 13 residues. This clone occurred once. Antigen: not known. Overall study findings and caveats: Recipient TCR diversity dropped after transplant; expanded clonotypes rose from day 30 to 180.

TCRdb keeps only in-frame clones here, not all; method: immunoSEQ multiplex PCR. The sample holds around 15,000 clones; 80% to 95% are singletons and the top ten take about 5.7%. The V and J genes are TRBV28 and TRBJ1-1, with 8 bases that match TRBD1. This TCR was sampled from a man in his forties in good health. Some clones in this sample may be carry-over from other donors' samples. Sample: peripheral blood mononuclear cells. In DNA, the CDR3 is TGTGCCAGCAGTCCCGGACAGGGTCGGTGGGCTTTCTTT. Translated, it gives CASSPGQGRWAFF.